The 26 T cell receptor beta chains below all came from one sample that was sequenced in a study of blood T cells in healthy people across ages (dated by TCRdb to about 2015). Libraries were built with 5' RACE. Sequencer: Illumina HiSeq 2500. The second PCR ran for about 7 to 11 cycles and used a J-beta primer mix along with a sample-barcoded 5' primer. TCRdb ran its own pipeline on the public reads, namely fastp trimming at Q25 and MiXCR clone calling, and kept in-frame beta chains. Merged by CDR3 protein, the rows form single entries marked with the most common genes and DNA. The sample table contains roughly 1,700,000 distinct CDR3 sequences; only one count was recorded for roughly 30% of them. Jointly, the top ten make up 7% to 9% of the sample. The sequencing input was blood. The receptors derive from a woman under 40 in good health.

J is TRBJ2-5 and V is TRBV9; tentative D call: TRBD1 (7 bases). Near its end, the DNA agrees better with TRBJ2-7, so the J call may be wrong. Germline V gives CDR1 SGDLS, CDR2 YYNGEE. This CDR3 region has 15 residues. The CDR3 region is CAGNYHQTGTYEQYF. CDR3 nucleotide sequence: TGTGCCGGTAACTACCATCAGACAGGGACTTACGAGCAGTACTTC.

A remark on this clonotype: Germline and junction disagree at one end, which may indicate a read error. CDR3 loop: CASSVVPESNTGELFF. The CDR3 coding sequence is TGCGCCAGCAGCGTAGTTCCGGAATCGAACACCGGGGAGCTGTTTTTT. The chain joins TRBV9 to TRBJ2-2; D is unclear. Germline V gene lookup returns CDR1 SGDLS and CDR2 YYNGEE. The CDR3 covers 16 residues.

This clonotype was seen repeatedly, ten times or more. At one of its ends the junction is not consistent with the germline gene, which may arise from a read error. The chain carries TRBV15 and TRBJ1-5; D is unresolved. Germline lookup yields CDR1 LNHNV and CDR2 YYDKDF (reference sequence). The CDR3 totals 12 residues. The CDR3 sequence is CATSVGNQPQHF. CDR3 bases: TGTGCCACCAGCGTCGGCAATCAGCCTCAGCATTTT.

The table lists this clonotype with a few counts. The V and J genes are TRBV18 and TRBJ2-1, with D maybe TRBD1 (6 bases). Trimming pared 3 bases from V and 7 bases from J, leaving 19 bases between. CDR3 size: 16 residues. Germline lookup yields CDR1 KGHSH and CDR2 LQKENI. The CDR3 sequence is CASSPGALQQGNEQFF. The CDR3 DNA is TGTGCCAGCTCACCGGGGGCGTTACAGCAGGGGAATGAGCAGTTCTTC.

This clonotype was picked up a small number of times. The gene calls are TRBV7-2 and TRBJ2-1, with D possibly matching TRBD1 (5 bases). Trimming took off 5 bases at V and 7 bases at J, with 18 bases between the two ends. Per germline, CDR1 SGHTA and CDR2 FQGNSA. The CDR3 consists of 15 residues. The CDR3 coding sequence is TGTGCCAGCAGCCAGGAAGGGGCCCTGCGTAATGAGCAGTTCTTC. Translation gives CASSQEGALRNEQFF.

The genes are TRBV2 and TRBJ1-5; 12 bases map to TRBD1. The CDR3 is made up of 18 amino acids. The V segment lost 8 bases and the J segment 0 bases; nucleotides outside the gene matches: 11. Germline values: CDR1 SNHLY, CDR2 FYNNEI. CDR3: CASRKGTGGINSNQPQHF. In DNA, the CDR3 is TGTGCCAGCCGTAAAGGGACAGGGGGCATCAATAGCAATCAGCCCCAGCATTTT. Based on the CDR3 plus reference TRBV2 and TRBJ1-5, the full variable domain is EPEVTQTPSHQVTQMGQEVILRCVPISNHLYFYWYRQILGQKVEFLVSFYNNEISEKSEIFDDQFSVERPDGSNFTLKIRSTKLEDSAMYFCASRKGTGGINSNQPQHFGDGTRLSIL.

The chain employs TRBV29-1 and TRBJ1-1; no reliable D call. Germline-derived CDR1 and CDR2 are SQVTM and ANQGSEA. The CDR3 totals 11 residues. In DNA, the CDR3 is TGCAGTTCGGATGTTAACACTGAAGCTTTCTTT. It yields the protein CSSDVNTEAFF.

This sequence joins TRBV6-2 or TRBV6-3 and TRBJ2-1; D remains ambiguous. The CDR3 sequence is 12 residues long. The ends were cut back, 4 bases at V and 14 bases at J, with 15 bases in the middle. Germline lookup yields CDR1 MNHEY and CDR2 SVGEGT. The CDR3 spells CASSSSDWGKFF. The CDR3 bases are TGTGCCAGCAGTTCCAGCGACTGGGGAAAGTTCTTC.

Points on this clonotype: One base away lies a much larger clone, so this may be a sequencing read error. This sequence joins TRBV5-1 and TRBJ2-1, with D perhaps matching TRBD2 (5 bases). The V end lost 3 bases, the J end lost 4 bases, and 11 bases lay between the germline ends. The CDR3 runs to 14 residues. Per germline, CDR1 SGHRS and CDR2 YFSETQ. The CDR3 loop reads CASSWRAEYNEQFF. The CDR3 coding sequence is TGCGCCAGCAGCTGGCGGGCGGAGTACAATGAGCAGTTCTTC.

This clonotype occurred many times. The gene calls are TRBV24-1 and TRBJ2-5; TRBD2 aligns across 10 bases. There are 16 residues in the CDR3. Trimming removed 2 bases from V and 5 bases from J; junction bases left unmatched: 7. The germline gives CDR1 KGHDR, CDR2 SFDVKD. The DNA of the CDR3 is TGTGCCACCAGTGATTCCCCTAGCGGGAGATTTGAGACCCAGTACTTC. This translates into CATSDSPSGRFETQYF.

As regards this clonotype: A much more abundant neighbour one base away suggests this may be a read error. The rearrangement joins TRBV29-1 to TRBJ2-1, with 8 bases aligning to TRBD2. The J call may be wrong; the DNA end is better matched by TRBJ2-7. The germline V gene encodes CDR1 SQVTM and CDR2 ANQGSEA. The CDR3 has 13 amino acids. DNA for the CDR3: TGCAGCGCTAAGCGGGAGCCATACAATGAGCAGTACTTC. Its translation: CSAKREPYNEQYF.

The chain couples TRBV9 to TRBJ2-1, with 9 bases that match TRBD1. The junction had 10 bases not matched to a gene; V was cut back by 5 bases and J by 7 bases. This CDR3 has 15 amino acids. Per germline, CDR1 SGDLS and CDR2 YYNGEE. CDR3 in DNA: TGTGCCAGCAGAGCCGCAGGACAGGGGACAAATGAGCAGTTCTTC. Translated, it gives CASRAAGQGTNEQFF.

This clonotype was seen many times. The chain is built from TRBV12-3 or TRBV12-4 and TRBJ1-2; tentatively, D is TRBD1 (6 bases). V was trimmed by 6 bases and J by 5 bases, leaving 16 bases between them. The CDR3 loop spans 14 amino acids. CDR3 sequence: CASSVGQSGYGYTF. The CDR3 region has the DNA TGTGCCAGCAGCGTAGGACAGTCGGGATATGGCTACACCTTC.

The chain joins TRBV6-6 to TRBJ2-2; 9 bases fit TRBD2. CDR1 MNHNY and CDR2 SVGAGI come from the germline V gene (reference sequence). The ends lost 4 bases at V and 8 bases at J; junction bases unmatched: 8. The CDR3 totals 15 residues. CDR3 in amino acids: CASSSAGGWPGELFF. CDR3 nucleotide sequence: TGTGCCAGCAGTTCAGCGGGGGGCTGGCCGGGGGAGCTGTTTTTT.

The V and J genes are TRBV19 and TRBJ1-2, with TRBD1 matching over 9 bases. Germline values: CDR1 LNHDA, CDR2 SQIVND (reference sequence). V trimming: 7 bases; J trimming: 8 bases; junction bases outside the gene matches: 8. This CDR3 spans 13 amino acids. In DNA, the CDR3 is TGTGCCAGTATTCCCGGACAGGGGAGCGGCTACACCTTC. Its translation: CASIPGQGSGYTF. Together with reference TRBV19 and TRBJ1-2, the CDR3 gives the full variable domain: DGGITQSPKYLFRKEGQNVTLSCEQNLNHDAMYWYRQDPGQGLRLIYYSQIVNDFQKGDIAEGYSVSREKKESFPLTVTSAQKNPTAFYLCASIPGQGSGYTFGSGTRLTVV.

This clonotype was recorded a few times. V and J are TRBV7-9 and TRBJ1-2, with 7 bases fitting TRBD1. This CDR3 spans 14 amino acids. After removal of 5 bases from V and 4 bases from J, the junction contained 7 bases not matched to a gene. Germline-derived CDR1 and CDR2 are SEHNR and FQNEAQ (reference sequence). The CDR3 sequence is CASSPGRGGYGYTF. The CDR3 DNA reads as TGTGCCAGCAGCCCCGGCAGGGGGGGCTATGGCTACACCTTC.

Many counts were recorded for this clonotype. The CDR3 reads CASSLQGSRGYTF. The CDR3 nucleotides read TGCGCCAGCAGTCTACAGGGCTCTCGTGGCTACACCTTC. The chain has TRBV5-1 and TRBJ1-2; TRBD1 might be the D (6 bases). CDR3 length equals 13 residues. V was pared by 5 bases and J by 7 bases, with 15 bases between. Germline CDR1 and CDR2: SGHRS and YFSETQ. The full variable domain, its missing parts supplied by reference TRBV5-1 and TRBJ1-2, is KAGVTQTPRYLIKTRGQQVTLSCSPISGHRSVSWYQQTPGQGLQFLFEYFSETQRNKGNFPGRFSGRQFSNSRSEMNVSTLELGDSALYLCASSLQGSRGYTFGSGTRLTVV.

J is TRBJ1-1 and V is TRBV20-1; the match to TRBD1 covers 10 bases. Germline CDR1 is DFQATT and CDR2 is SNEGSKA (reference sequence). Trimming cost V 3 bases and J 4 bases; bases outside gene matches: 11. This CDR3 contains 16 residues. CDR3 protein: CSARVGDRGHGTEAFF. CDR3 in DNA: TGCAGTGCTAGGGTGGGGGACAGGGGTCATGGCACTGAAGCTTTCTTT.

The CDR3 spells CASSVPTRADTQYF. The CDR3 region has the DNA TGTGCCAGCAGTGTGCCAACCAGGGCAGATACGCAGTATTTT. The chain uses TRBV6-1 and TRBJ2-3; possible D gene TRBD1, 5 bases. Germline CDR1 and CDR2: MNHNS and SASEGT. The CDR3 totals 14 residues. V gave up 4 bases and J gave up 4 bases, with 12 bases separating them.

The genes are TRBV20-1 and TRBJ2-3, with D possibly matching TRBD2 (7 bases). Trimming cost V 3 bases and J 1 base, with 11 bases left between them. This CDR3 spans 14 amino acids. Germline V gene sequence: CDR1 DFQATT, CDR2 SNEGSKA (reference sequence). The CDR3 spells CSASGGPRTDTQYF. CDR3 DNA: TGCAGTGCTAGCGGGGGGCCGCGCACAGATACGCAGTATTTT.

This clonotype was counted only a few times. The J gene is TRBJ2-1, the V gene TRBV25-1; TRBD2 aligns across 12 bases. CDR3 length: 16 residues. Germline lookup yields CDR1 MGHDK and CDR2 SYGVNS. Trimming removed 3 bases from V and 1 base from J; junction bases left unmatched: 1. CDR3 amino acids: CASSETSGRSYNEQFF. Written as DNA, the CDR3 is TGTGCCAGCAGTGAGACTAGCGGGAGATCCTACAATGAGCAGTTCTTC.

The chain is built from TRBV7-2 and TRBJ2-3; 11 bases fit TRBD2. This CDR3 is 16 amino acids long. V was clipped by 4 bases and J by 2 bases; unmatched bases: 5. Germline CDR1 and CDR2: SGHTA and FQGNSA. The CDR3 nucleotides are TGTGCCAGCAGCTACGGGACTAGCGGATACACAGATACGCAGTATTTT. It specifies CASSYGTSGYTDTQYF.

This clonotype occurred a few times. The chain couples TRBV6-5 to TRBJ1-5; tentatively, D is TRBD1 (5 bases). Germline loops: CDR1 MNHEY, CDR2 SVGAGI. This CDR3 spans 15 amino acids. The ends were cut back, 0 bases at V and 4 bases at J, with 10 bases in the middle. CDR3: CASSYSGARNQPQHF. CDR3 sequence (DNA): TGTGCCAGCAGTTACTCTGGGGCGCGTAATCAGCCCCAGCATTTT.

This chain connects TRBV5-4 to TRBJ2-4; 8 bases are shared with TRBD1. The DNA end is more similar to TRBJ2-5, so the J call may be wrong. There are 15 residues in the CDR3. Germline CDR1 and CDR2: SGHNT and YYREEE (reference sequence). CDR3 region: CASSETGDLQETQYF. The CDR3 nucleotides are TGTGCCAGCAGCGAGACAGGGGACCTTCAAGAGACCCAGTACTTC.

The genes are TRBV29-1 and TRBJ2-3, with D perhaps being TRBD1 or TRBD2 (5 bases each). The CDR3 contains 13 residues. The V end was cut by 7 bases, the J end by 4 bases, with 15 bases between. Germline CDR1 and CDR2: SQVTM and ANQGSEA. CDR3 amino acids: CSALEGLADTQYF. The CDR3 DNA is TGCAGCGCCCTAGAGGGGCTCGCAGATACGCAGTATTTT.

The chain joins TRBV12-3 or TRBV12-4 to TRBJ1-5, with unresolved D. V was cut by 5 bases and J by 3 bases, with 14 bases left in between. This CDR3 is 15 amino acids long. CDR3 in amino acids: CASSRMGPHNQPQHF. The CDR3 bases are TGTGCCAGCAGTAGGATGGGCCCCCACAATCAGCCCCAGCATTTT.